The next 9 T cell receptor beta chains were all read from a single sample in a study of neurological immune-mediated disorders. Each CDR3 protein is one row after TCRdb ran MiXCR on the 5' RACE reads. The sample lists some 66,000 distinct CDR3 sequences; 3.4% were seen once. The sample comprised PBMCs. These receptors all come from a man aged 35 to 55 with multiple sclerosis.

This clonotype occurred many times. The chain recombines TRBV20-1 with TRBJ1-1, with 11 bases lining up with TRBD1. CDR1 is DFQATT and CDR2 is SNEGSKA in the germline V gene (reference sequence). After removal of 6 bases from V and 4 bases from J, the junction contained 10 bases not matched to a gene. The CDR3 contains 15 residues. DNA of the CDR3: TGCAGTGCCAGTACTCCCGGACAGGGGGCCACTGAAGCTTTCTTT. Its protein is CSASTPGQGATEAFF.

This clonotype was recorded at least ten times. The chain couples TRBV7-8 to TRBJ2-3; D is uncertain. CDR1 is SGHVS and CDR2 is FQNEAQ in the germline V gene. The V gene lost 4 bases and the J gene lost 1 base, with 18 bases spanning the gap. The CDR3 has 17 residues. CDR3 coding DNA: TGTGCCAGCAGCTCCCTGACTGGTAACGCTGGCACAGATACGCAGTATTTT. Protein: CASSSLTGNAGTDTQYF.

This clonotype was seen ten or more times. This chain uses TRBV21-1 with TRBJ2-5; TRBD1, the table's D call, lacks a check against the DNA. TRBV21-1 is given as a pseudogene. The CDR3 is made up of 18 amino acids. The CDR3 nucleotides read TGTGCCACCAAAAATCCAAATCCCGGCCGGGGGGCCACAGAGACCCAGTACTTC. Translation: CATKNPNPGRGATETQYF.

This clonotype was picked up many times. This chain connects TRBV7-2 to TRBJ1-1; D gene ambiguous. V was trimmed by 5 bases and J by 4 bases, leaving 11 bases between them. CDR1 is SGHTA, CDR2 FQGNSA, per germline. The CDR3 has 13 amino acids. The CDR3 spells CASSLLWGTEAFF. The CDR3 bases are TGTGCCAGCAGCCTCTTATGGGGCACTGAAGCTTTCTTT.

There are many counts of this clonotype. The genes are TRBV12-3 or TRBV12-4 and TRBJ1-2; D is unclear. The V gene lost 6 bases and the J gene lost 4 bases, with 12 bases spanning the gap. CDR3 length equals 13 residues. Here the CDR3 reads CASSRTDIYGYTF. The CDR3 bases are TGTGCCAGCAGCCGGACGGATATCTATGGCTACACCTTC.

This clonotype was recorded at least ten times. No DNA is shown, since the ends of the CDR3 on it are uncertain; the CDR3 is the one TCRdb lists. This CDR3 is CAPPGAYEQYFGPGTRLGWEQYF. The rearrangement joins TRBV9 to TRBJ2-7; the table's D call, TRBD1, has no DNA check behind it. Termini included, the CDR3 measures 23 amino acids. Germline CDR1 SGDLS, CDR2 YYNGEE.

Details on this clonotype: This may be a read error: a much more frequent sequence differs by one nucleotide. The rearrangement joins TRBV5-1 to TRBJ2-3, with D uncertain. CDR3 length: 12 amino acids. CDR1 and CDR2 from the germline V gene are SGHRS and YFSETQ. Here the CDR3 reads CDSSLMGDTQYF. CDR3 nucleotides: TGCGACAGCAGCTTGATGGGAGATACGCAGTATTTT.

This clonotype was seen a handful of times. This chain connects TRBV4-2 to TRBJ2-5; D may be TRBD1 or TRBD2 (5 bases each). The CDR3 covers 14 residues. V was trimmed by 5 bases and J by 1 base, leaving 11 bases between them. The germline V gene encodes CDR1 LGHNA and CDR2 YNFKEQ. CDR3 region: CASSAWGFQETQYF. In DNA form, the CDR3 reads TGTGCCAGCAGCGCGTGGGGGTTCCAAGAGACCCAGTACTTC.

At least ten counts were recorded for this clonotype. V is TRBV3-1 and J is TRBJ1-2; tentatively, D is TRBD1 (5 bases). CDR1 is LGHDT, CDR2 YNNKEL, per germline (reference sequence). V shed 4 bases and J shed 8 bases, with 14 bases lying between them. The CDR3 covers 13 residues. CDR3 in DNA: TGTGCCAGCAGCCGACTGCAGGGAAACGGCTACACCTTC. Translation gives CASSRLQGNGYTF.